This TCR beta chain was sequenced during a study of shared clonotypes between healthy human individuals. Study context: The study used three CD4 naive, three CD4 memory, two CD8 naive and one CD8 memory plate per donor.

Naive CD8 populations comprised CD45RO-negative cells positively selected for CCR7, excluding terminally differentiated effector memory CD45RA+ cells. Some clones are missing from TCRdb's copy, which holds only in-frame ones; the method was immunoSEQ multiplex PCR. The data contain 450,000 to 700,000 clones, nearly 97% of them singletons. On this clone: The same CDR3 can be traced to other DNA sequences in this sample.

The V gene lost 5 bases and the J gene lost 4 bases, with 12 bases spanning the gap. CDR1 is SGHNT, CDR2 YYREEE, per germline (reference sequence). The CDR3 totals 13 residues. The origin of this receptor is a woman in her thirties in good health. The sequencing sample was made of naive CD8+ T cells sorted from blood. The chain recombines TRBV5-4 with TRBJ2-5, with a weak D call TRBD2 (5 bases). The CDR3 bases are TGTGCCAGCAGTGTAGTAGAGGGAGAGACCCAGTACTTC. Translation: CASSVVEGETQYF.